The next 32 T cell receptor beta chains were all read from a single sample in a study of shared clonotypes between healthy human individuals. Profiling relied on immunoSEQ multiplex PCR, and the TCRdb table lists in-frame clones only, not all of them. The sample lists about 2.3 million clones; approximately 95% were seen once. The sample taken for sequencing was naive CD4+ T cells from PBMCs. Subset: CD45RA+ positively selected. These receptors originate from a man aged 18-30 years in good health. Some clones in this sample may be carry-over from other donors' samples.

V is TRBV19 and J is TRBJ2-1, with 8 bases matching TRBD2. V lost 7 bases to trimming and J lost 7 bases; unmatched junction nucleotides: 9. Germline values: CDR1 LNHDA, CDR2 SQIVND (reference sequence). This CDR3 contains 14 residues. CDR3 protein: CASNPAGVRNEQFF. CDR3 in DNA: TGTGCCAGTAATCCAGCGGGAGTGAGAAATGAGCAGTTCTTC. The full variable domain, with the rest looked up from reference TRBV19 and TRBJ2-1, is DGGITQSPKYLFRKEGQNVTLSCEQNLNHDAMYWYRQDPGQGLRLIYYSQIVNDFQKGDIAEGYSVSREKKESFPLTVTSAQKNPTAFYLCASNPAGVRNEQFFGPGTRLTVL.

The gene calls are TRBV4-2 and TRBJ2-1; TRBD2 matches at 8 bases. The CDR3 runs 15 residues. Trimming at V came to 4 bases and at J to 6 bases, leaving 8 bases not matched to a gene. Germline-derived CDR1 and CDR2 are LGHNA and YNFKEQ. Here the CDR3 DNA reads TGTGCCAGCAGCCCCCAATCGGGAGGGGTCAATGAGCAGTTCTTC. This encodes CASSPQSGGVNEQFF.

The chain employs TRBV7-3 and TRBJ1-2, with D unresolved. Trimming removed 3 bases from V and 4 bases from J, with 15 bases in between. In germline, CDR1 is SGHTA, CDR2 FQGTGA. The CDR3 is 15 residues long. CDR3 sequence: CASSFRPGGPYGYTF. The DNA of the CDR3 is TGTGCCAGCAGCTTTCGTCCGGGCGGCCCCTATGGCTACACCTTC.

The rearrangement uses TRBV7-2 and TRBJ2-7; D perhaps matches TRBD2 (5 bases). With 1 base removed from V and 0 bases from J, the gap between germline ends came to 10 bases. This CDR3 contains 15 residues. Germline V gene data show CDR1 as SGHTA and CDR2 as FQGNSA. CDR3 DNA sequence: TGTGCCAGCAGCTTAGTAGGACTTCACTCCTACGAGCAGTACTTC. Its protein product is CASSLVGLHSYEQYF.

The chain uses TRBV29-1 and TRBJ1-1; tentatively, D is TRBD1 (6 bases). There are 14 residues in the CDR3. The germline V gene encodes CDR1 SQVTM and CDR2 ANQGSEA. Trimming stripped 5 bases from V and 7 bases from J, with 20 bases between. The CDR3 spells CSVLLLTGAVEAFF. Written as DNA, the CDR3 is TGCAGCGTTCTCCTGCTAACGGGGGCCGTTGAAGCTTTCTTT.

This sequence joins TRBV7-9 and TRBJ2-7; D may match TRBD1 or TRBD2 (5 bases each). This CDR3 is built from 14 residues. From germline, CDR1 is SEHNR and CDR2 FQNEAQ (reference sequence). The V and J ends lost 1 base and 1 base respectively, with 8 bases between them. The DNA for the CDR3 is TGTGCCAGCAGCTTAGATTGGGGGTCCTACGAGCAGTACTTC. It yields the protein CASSLDWGSYEQYF.

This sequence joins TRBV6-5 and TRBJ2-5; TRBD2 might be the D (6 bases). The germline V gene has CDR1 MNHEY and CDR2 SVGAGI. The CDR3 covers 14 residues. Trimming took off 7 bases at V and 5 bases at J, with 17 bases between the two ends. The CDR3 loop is CASKGLWAEETQYF. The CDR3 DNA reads TGTGCCAGCAAGGGACTCTGGGCGGAGGAGACCCAGTACTTC.

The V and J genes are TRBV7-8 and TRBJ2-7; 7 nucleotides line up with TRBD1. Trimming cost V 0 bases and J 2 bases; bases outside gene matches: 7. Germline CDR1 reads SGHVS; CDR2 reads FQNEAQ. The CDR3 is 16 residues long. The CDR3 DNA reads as TGTGCCAGCAGCTTAGCACCTCGGGACAGTACCTACGAGCAGTACTTC. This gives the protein CASSLAPRDSTYEQYF.

This CDR3 is CASSRTVQETQYF. The CDR3 nucleotides are TGTGCCAGCAGTCGGACGGTTCAAGAGACCCAGTACTTC. V gene TRBV28 combines with J gene TRBJ2-5; D remains unclear. This CDR3 region has 13 residues. Trimming took off 5 bases at V and 2 bases at J, with 9 bases between the two ends. Germline-derived CDR1 and CDR2 are MDHEN and SYDVKM.

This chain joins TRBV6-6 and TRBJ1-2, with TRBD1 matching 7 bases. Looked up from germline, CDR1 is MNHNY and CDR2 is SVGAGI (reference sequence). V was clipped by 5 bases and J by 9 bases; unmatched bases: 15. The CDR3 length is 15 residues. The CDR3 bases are TGTGCCAGCAGTGCCCGACAGGGAATTTGGCTTCGCTACACCTTC. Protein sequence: CASSARQGIWLRYTF.

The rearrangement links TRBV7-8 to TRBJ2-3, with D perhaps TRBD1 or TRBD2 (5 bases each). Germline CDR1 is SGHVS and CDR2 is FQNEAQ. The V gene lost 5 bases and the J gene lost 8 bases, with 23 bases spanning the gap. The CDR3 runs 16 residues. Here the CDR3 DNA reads TGTGCCAGCAGCAGGGACGCCGTAATGTTAATAAGTACGCAGTATTTT. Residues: CASSRDAVMLISTQYF.

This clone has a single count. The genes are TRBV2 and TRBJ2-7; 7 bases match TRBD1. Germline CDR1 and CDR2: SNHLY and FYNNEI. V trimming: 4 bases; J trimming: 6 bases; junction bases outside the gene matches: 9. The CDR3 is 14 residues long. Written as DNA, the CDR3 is TGTGCCAGCAGTGGACAGGGACCCTATCTCGAGCAGTACTTC. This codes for CASSGQGPYLEQYF.

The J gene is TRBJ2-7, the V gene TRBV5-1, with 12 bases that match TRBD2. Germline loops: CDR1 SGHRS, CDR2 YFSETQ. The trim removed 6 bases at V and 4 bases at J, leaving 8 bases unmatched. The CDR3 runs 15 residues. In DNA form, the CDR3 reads TGCGCCAGCAATCCACTAGCGGGAGGATCTTACGAGCAGTACTTC. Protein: CASNPLAGGSYEQYF.

For the CDR3, the DNA is TGTGCCAGCAGCATGGGGGTTTCCTACAATGAGCAGTTCTTC. This translates into CASSMGVSYNEQFF. The chain combines TRBV7-3 with TRBJ2-1; D may be TRBD1 or TRBD2 (5 bases each). V was pared by 5 bases and J by 1 base, with 9 bases between. The CDR3 length is 14 residues. The germline gives CDR1 SGHTA, CDR2 FQGTGA.

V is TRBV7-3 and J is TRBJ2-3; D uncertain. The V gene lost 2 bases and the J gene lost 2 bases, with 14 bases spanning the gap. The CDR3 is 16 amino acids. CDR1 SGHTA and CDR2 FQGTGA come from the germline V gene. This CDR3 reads CASSLFGVLNTDTQYF. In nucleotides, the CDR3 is TGTGCCAGCAGCTTATTTGGGGTTCTAAACACAGATACGCAGTATTTT.

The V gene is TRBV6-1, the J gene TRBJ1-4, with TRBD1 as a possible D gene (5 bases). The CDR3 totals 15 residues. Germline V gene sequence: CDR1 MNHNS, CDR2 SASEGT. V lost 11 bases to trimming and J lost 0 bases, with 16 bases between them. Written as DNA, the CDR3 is TGTGCCGGGCGCCCGGGGGAGGCAACTAATGAAAAACTGTTTTTT. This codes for CAGRPGEATNEKLFF.

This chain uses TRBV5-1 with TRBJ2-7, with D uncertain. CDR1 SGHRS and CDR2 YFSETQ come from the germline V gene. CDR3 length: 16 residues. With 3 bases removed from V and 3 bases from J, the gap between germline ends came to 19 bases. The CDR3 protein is CASSWVGGEEHYEQYF. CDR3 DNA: TGCGCCAGCAGCTGGGTTGGTGGGGAAGAGCACTACGAGCAGTACTTC.

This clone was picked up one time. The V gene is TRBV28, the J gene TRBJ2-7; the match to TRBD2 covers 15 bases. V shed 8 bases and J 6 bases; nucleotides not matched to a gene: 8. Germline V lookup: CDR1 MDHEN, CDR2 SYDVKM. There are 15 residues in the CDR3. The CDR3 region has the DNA TGTGCCAGCGTGAGGACTAGCGGGAGGGATGGCGAGCAGTACTTC. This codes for CASVRTSGRDGEQYF. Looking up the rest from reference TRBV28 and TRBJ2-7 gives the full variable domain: DVKVTQSSRYLVKRTGEKVFLECVQDMDHENMFWYRQDPGLGLRLIYFSYDVKMKEKGDIPEGYSVSREKKERFSLILESASTNQTSMYLCASVRTSGRDGEQYFGPGTRLTVT.

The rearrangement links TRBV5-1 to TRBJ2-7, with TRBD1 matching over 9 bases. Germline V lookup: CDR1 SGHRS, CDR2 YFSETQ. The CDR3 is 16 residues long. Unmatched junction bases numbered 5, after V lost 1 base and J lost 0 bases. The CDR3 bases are TGCGCCAGCAGCTTGTCGATGGACAGGGGCTCCTACGAGCAGTACTTC. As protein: CASSLSMDRGSYEQYF. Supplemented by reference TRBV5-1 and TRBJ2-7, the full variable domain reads KAGVTQTPRYLIKTRGQQVTLSCSPISGHRSVSWYQQTPGQGLQFLFEYFSETQRNKGNFPGRFSGRQFSNSRSEMNVSTLELGDSALYLCASSLSMDRGSYEQYFGPGTRLTVT.

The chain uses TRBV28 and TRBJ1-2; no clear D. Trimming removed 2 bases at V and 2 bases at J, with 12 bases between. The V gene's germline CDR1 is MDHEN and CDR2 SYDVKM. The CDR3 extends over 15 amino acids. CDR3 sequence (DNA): TGTGCCAGCAGTTTACCCCAAGGCTGGAACTATGGCTACACCTTC. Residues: CASSLPQGWNYGYTF.

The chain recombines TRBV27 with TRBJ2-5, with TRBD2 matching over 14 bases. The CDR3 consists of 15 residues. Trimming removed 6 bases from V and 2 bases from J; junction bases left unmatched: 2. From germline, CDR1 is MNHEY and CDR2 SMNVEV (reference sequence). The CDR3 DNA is TGTGCCAGCAGGCGACTAGCGGGAGGGCAAGAGACCCAGTACTTC. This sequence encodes CASRRLAGGQETQYF.

CDR3 sequence reads: CASSLGLAGGPETQYF. The DNA of the CDR3 is TGTGCCAGCAGCTTAGGATTAGCGGGAGGGCCAGAGACCCAGTACTTC. The J gene is TRBJ2-5, the V gene TRBV11-3, with TRBD2 matching 11 bases. The CDR3 extends over 16 amino acids. CDR1 is SGHNT, CDR2 YENEEA, per germline. V lost 1 base, J lost 4 bases, and 5 bases stayed unmatched.

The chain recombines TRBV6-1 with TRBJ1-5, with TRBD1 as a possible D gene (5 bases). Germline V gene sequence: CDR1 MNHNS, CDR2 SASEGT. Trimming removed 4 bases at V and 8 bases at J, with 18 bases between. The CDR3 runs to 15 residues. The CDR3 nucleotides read TGTGCCAGCAGTGTGGCAGGGCTCGATGGGGAGCCCCAGCATTTT. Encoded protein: CASSVAGLDGEPQHF.

In nucleotides, the CDR3 is TGTGCCAGCAACCCAAGGACCCTTCCCGACACCATATATTTT. This translates into CASNPRTLPDTIYF. This rearrangement joins TRBV6-1 to TRBJ1-3; D is unresolved. Germline V gene data show CDR1 as MNHNS and CDR2 as SASEGT. This CDR3 spans 14 amino acids. The ends were cut back, 7 bases at V and 8 bases at J, with 18 bases in the middle.

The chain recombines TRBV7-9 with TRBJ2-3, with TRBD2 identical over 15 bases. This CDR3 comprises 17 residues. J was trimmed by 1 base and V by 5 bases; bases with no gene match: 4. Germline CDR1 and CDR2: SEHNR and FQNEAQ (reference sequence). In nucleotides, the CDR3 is TGTGCCAGCAGCGCTGGGACTAGCGGGAGGCGCACAGATACGCAGTATTTT. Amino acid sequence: CASSAGTSGRRTDTQYF. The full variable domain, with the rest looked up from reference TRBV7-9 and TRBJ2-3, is DTGVSQNPRHKITKRGQNVTFRCDPISEHNRLYWYRQTLGQGPEFLTYFQNEAQLEKSRLLSDRFSAERPKGSFSTLEIQRTEQGDSAMYLCASSAGTSGRRTDTQYFGPGTRLTVL.

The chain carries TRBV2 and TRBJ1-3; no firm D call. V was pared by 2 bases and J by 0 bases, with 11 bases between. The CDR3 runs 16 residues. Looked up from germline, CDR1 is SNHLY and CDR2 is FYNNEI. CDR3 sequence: CASSEIGQASGNTIYF. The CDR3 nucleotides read TGTGCCAGCAGTGAAATCGGGCAGGCCTCTGGAAACACCATATATTTT.

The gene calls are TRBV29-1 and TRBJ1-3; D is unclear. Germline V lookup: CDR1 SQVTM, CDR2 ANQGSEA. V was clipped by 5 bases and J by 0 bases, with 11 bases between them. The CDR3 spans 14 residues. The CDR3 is CSVNPGLSGNTIYF. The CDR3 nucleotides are TGCAGCGTTAACCCAGGACTCTCTGGAAACACCATATATTTT.

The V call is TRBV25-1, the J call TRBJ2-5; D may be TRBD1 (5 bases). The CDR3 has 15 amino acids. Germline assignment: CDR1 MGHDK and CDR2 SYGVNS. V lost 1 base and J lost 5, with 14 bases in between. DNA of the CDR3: TGTGCCAGCAGTGAATTTCCAGGGCCCGGGGAGACCCAGTACTTC. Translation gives CASSEFPGPGETQYF.

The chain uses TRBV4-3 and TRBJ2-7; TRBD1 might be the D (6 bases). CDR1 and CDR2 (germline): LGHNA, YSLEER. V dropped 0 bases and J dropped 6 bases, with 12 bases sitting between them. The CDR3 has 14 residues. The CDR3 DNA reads TGCGCCAGCAGCCAAGATTACAGGGTTGCCGAGCAGTACTTC. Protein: CASSQDYRVAEQYF.

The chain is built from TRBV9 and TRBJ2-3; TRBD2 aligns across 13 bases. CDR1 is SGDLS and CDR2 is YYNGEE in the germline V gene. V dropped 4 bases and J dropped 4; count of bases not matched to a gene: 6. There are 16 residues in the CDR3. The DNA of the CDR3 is TGTGCCAGCAGCCTTTGGACTAGCGGGAGCTCAGATACGCAGTATTTT. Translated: CASSLWTSGSSDTQYF.

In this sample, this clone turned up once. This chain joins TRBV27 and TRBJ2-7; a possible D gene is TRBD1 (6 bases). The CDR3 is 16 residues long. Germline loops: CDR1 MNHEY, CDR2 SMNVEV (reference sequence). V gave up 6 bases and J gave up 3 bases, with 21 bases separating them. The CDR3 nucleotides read TGTGCCAGCAGCCAATCTTTTCCCGGACAGCGCTACGAGCAGTACTTC. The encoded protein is CASSQSFPGQRYEQYF.

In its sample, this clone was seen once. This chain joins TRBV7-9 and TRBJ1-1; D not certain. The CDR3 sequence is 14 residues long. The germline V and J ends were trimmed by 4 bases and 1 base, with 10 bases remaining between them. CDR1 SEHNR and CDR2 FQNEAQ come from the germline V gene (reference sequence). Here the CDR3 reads CASSSVIENTEAFF. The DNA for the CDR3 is TGTGCCAGCAGCTCCGTTATTGAGAACACTGAAGCTTTCTTT.